The 23 T cell receptor beta chains reported below all come from one sample, sequenced in a study of T-cell reconstitution after alpha-beta-depleted transplantation in children. This sample's TCRbeta library carried unique molecular identifier barcodes. From the PCR reads, TCRdb called clonotypes with MiXCR, one entry per CDR3 protein. The data hold some 460,000 distinct CDR3 sequences, with roughly 16% observed a single time. This sample comprised PBMCs, mostly from graft donor cells, obtained 360 days after TCRalphabeta/CD19-depleted stem cell transplant. These receptors originate from a boy younger than two who had a stem cell transplant for Wiskott-Aldrich syndrome, so the T cells may come from the graft donor.

J is TRBJ2-4 and V is TRBV18; weak D call: TRBD2 (5 bases). The CDR3 is 17 residues long. Germline assignment: CDR1 KGHSH and CDR2 LQKENI. Trimming took 3 bases from V and 0 from J, leaving 15 bases between them. This CDR3 is CASSPSGGRIAKNIQYF. The CDR3 nucleotides read TGTGCCAGCTCACCCTCCGGAGGCCGTATAGCCAAAAACATTCAGTACTTC.

The rearrangement joins TRBV6-2 or TRBV6-3 to TRBJ2-7; 11 bases agree with TRBD1. This CDR3 has 15 residues. CDR1 is MNHEY, CDR2 SVGEGT, per germline. Germline trimming cut 2 bases from V and 2 bases from J; bases unmatched to any gene: 2. The CDR3 sequence is CASSYPGQGAYEQYF. The CDR3 DNA reads as TGTGCCAGCAGTTACCCGGGACAGGGGGCCTACGAGCAGTACTTC.

The genes are TRBV6-2 or TRBV6-3 and TRBJ2-1; D is possibly TRBD1 (5 bases). The CDR3 totals 15 residues. CDR1 is MNHEY and CDR2 is SVGEGT in the germline V gene. V lost 7 bases and J 4 bases, leaving 17 bases between the germline ends. The CDR3: CASTYSGLTYNEQFF. Written as DNA, the CDR3 is TGTGCCAGCACCTATTCAGGGCTCACGTACAATGAGCAGTTCTTC.

This clonotype was counted between two and nine times. The gene calls are TRBV24-1 and TRBJ2-1, with D possibly matching TRBD1 (5 bases). V dropped 6 bases and J dropped 0 bases, with 14 bases sitting between them. Germline lookup yields CDR1 KGHDR and CDR2 SFDVKD. The CDR3 length is 16 residues. The CDR3 here is CATSNNRIDSYNEQFF. As DNA, the CDR3 is TGTGCCACCAGTAATAACAGGATTGACTCCTACAATGAGCAGTTCTTC.

V gene TRBV20-1 combines with J gene TRBJ2-5; maybe TRBD1 (5 bases). V lost 8 bases, J lost 4 bases, and 17 bases lay in between. The germline CDR1 and CDR2 sequences are DFQATT and SNEGSKA (reference sequence). This CDR3 region has 13 residues. This CDR3 is CSPIRGPRETQYF. The CDR3 bases are TGCAGTCCTATTAGGGGCCCCCGAGAGACCCAGTACTTC.

The CDR3 here is CATSSYRGGETQYF. DNA for the CDR3: TGTGCCACCAGCAGCTACAGGGGGGGAGAGACCCAGTACTTC. The genes are TRBV15 and TRBJ2-5, with a possible D match to TRBD1 (8 bases). The V gene's germline CDR1 is LNHNV and CDR2 YYDKDF (reference sequence). Trimming stripped 3 bases from V and 4 bases from J, with 12 bases between. The CDR3 has 14 amino acids. Looking up the rest from reference TRBV15 and TRBJ2-5 gives the full variable domain: DAMVIQNPRYQVTQFGKPVTLSCSQTLNHNVMYWYQQKSSQAPKLLFHYYDKDFNNEADTPDNFQSRRPNTSFCFLDIRSPGLGDTAMYLCATSSYRGGETQYFGPGTRLLVL.

This chain uses TRBV24-1 with TRBJ2-7; 7 nucleotides match TRBD1. CDR3 length: 14 amino acids. The V gene end was trimmed by 4 bases and the J gene end by 3 bases; junction bases not matched to a gene: 5. Germline V gene data show CDR1 as KGHDR and CDR2 as SFDVKD. CDR3 residues: CATSETGSLYEQYF. CDR3 nucleotide sequence: TGTGCCACCAGTGAGACAGGGTCCCTCTACGAGCAGTACTTC.

As to this clonotype: A much bigger clone sits one base away, suggesting this may be a read error. This likely comes from a read error, as the CDR3 has no conserved phenylalanine or tryptophan at its end. This chain uses TRBV24-1 with TRBJ2-1; 8 bases line up with TRBD1. The V segment lost 3 bases and the J segment 7 bases; nucleotides outside the gene matches: 10. The CDR3 is made up of 16 amino acids. Per the germline V gene, CDR1 is KGHDR and CDR2 is SFDVKD. CDR3 nucleotides: TGTGCCACCAGTGATACCGGACAGGGAAAAATTAATGAGCAGTTCCTC. Translation gives CATSDTGQGKINEQFL.

Only a few counts were recorded for this clonotype. The rearrangement joins TRBV11-2 to TRBJ2-2; 11 bases are a match to TRBD2. V was clipped by 4 bases and J by 4 bases; unmatched bases: 11. The V gene's germline CDR1 is SGHAT and CDR2 FQNNGV. This CDR3 has 18 amino acids. CDR3 loop: CASSSTPGTSGLTGELFF. In DNA form, the CDR3 reads TGTGCCAGCAGCTCAACCCCCGGGACTAGCGGACTCACCGGGGAGCTGTTTTTT.

The table lists this clonotype with many counts. The chain joins TRBV5-1 to TRBJ2-5, with D maybe TRBD2 (6 bases). The germline V and J ends were trimmed by 0 bases and 4 bases, with 13 bases remaining between them. Germline lookup yields CDR1 SGHRS and CDR2 YFSETQ. The CDR3 covers 15 residues. CDR3 bases: TGCGCCAGCAGCTTGGTTACCGGGACTTTAGAGACCCAGTACTTC. This translates into CASSLVTGTLETQYF. Full variable domain (missing parts from reference TRBV5-1 and TRBJ2-5): KAGVTQTPRYLIKTRGQQVTLSCSPISGHRSVSWYQQTPGQGLQFLFEYFSETQRNKGNFPGRFSGRQFSNSRSEMNVSTLELGDSALYLCASSLVTGTLETQYFGPGTRLLVL.

This clonotype was detected a few times. The chain recombines TRBV9 with TRBJ1-1; 8 bases agree with TRBD1. Losses at the gene ends were 3 bases for V and 6 bases for J; bases not matched to a gene: 4. Germline V gives CDR1 SGDLS, CDR2 YYNGEE. The length of the CDR3 is 13 residues. CDR3 in DNA: TGTGCCAGCAGCGCCAGGGGGCGGGCTGAAGCTTTCTTT. Translated, it gives CASSARGRAEAFF.

The rearrangement uses TRBV29-1 and TRBJ2-3; a weak D match, TRBD1 (6 bases). Trimming pared 8 bases from V and 4 bases from J, leaving 16 bases between. CDR3 size: 13 residues. Germline CDR1 is SQVTM and CDR2 is ANQGSEA. The CDR3 loop reads CSSAQGFADTQYF. CDR3 nucleotides: TGCAGCTCCGCACAGGGTTTTGCAGATACGCAGTATTTT.

The V and J genes are TRBV27 and TRBJ2-3; D gene uncertain. V lost 4 bases and J lost 2, with 13 bases in between. Germline values: CDR1 MNHEY, CDR2 SMNVEV (reference sequence). The CDR3 contains 15 residues. The CDR3 reads CASSSVRSSTDTQYF. CDR3 in DNA: TGTGCCAGCAGTTCCGTCAGGTCCTCCACAGATACGCAGTATTTT.

This clonotype was seen a handful of times. The chain joins TRBV7-9 to TRBJ2-1, with TRBD2 matching over 7 bases. The CDR3 consists of 17 residues. The J segment lost 4 bases and the V segment lost 6 bases, leaving 15 bases of the junction unmatched. Germline V CDR1 and CDR2: SEHNR, FQNEAQ (reference sequence). The CDR3 sequence: CASSPRFGQRGYNEQFF. The CDR3, as DNA: TGTGCCAGCAGTCCACGTTTCGGGCAGCGGGGTTACAATGAGCAGTTCTTC.

This clonotype was seen a handful of times. The chain couples TRBV7-9 to TRBJ1-1, with D unresolved. Germline V CDR1 and CDR2: SEHNR, FQNEAQ (reference sequence). This CDR3 is built from 15 residues. V gave up 1 base and J gave up 1 base, with 10 bases separating them. The CDR3 sequence: CASSLGSGTNTEAFF. CDR3 coding DNA: TGTGCCAGCAGCTTAGGATCCGGAACGAACACTGAAGCTTTCTTT.

This clonotype was seen only a few times. The chain joins TRBV20-1 to TRBJ2-7; D may be TRBD1 (5 bases). The CDR3 is made up of 12 amino acids. CDR1 DFQATT and CDR2 SNEGSKA come from the germline V gene (reference sequence). V was trimmed by 6 bases and J by 4 bases, leaving 13 bases between them. CDR3 region: CSARPQGYEQYF. The CDR3 region has the DNA TGCAGTGCGAGACCTCAGGGTTACGAGCAGTACTTC.

This chain connects TRBV7-2 to TRBJ2-1, with D perhaps assigned TRBD1 or TRBD2 (5 bases each). The germline V gene has CDR1 SGHTA and CDR2 FQGNSA. The V end lost 3 bases, the J end lost 0 bases, and 9 bases lay between the germline ends. There are 15 residues in the CDR3. The CDR3 loop reads CASSFGGYSYNEQFF. CDR3 nucleotides: TGTGCCAGCAGCTTTGGGGGTTACTCCTACAATGAGCAGTTCTTC.

This clonotype showed up just a few times. This chain connects TRBV27 to TRBJ1-1; the D gene is possibly TRBD1 (6 bases). The germline V gene has CDR1 MNHEY and CDR2 SMNVEV (reference sequence). With 5 bases removed from V and 6 bases from J, the gap between germline ends came to 16 bases. CDR3 length: 14 amino acids. CDR3 region: CASSRLQGTAEAFF. DNA of the CDR3: TGTGCCAGCAGTCGACTACAGGGAACGGCTGAAGCTTTCTTT.

The chain links TRBV24-1 to TRBJ1-1; 10 bases fit TRBD1. The germline V gene has CDR1 KGHDR and CDR2 SFDVKD. There are 14 residues in the CDR3. V lost 6 bases to trimming and J lost 7 bases; unmatched junction nucleotides: 7. CDR3 in amino acids: CATSLTGGSSEAFF. The CDR3 nucleotides read TGTGCCACCAGTCTGACAGGGGGCTCAAGTGAAGCTTTCTTT.

The chain has TRBV12-3 or TRBV12-4 and TRBJ1-2, with D unresolved. CDR3 length: 12 residues. Trimming pared 6 bases from V and 4 bases from J, leaving 9 bases between. The CDR3 DNA reads TGTGCCAGCAGCCGAAGTAGCTATGGCTACACCTTC. Amino acids: CASSRSSYGYTF.

This clonotype was counted only a few times. The gene calls are TRBV29-1 and TRBJ2-3; a possible D gene is TRBD1 (6 bases). V shed 7 bases and J shed 1 base, with 9 bases lying between them. The CDR3 spans 12 residues. Per germline, CDR1 SQVTM and CDR2 ANQGSEA. The CDR3 coding sequence is TGCAGCGAAAACAGGGGCACAGATACGCAGTATTTT. Its translation: CSENRGTDTQYF.

The gene calls are TRBV7-2 and TRBJ2-5; D is perhaps TRBD2 (5 bases). V shed 2 bases and J shed 4 bases, with 11 bases lying between them. There are 14 residues in the CDR3. Germline V gene lookup returns CDR1 SGHTA and CDR2 FQGNSA. CDR3: CASSLRRDRETQYF. CDR3 in DNA: TGTGCCAGCAGCTTAAGACGGGATCGAGAGACCCAGTACTTC.

The chain carries TRBV20-1 and TRBJ2-3; D not certain. V lost 3 bases, J lost 1 base, and 11 bases lay in between. Germline values: CDR1 DFQATT, CDR2 SNEGSKA (reference sequence). CDR3 size: 14 residues. In nucleotides, the CDR3 is TGCAGTGCTAGGCTCGACGGAGGCACAGATACGCAGTATTTT. It specifies CSARLDGGTDTQYF.